The rows below give T cell receptor beta chains drawn from one sample of a study of blood T cells in healthy people across ages. TCRdb independently ran MiXCR on the 5' RACE reads; one entry per CDR3 protein. Of about a million distinct CDR3 sequences detected, about 48% appear once; the ten largest clones hold roughly 13%. Sequenced input: blood. Source of these receptors: a young man in good health. CDR3s leave out the opening cysteine and the closing phenylalanine or tryptophan. Fields, in order: V gene, CDR3 protein.

>TRBV6-1
ASSDSTGGVETQY
>TRBV7-6
ASSAGSREQF
>TRBV27
ASSFDGLAGYDTDTQY
>TRBV20-1
SARREDTQY
>TRBV29-1
SVGQGSYNEQF
>TRBV6-2/TRBV6-3
ASSSTDAQY
>TRBV4-2
ASSQDSATGELF
>TRBV27
ASSPPDIRGYT
>TRBV5-1
ASSLGSEGDNEQF
>TRBV27
ASSPLLGLEQETQY
>TRBV28
ASSSLSSGGTYEQY
>TRBV9
ASSVGNSGANVLT
>TRBV11-2
ASSPGAGYQETQY
>TRBV5-1
ASSLEPGYSYEQY
>TRBV6-5
ASSLRPEPDSNQPQH
>TRBV6-1
AAKEGTDTQY
>TRBV4-2
ASSQTHGTRWETQY
>TRBV20-1
SAPDRLSYEQY
>TRBV7-9
ASSLSGGKETQY
>TRBV4-1
ASSQEGQDYEQY
>TRBV5-1
ASSLVEEHEQY
>TRBV4-3
ASSRSGESSYNEQF
>TRBV6-5
ASSSGQFEQY
>TRBV5-1
ASSGSGEMREAQY
>TRBV5-1
ASSTADLGDTEAF
>TRBV6-6
ASSYKGPYEQY
>TRBV28
AYGGTTDTQY
>TRBV28
ASSKTGLREQY
>TRBV5-1
ASSFADLPSYEQY
>TRBV20-1
SARPGQEQY
>TRBV4-2
ASSQVDRDNYGYT
>TRBV4-1
ASSQVGGLEETQY
>TRBV20-1
SAPRGVNEQF
>TRBV5-4
ASSLYLALVTDTQY
>TRBV9
ASSVETSGGRTDTQY
>TRBV7-2
ASSSQTNEKLI
>TRBV6-5
ASSSGTTSSYEQY
>TRBV29-1
SVDPDRTDYGYT
>TRBV5-1
ASRHPSAGSYEQY
>TRBV20-1
SATSGENMNTEAF
>TRBV20-1
SARDDRESGYT
>TRBV12-3/TRBV12-4
ASSLVGSGYT